Below are 7 T cell receptor beta chains sequenced from a single sample in a study of identical twins (dated by TCRdb to 2016 to 2017). The library was prepared using 5' RACE. This sample was sequenced with an Illumina HiSeq 2000. Clones were called with MiXCR by TCRdb after fastp trimmed the public reads at Q25, and only in-frame beta chains were retained. Rows are unified per CDR3 protein, each entry keeping the most common DNA and genes. The table for this sample lists some 730,000 distinct CDR3 sequences; about 18% of them were counted only once. Together, the top ten hold less than 15% of the sample. The same data also went into a second study, on T cells expressing NK-cell markers.

Sequenced: PBMCs. All receptors come from a woman aged 18-29 years in good health.

The CDR3 loop is CASTRGGYYNEQFF. The CDR3 coding sequence is TGTGCCAGCACCCGGGGGGGCTATTACAATGAGCAGTTCTTC. This chain links TRBV27 with TRBJ2-1; 8 nucleotides align to TRBD2. With V trimmed by 7 bases and J by 4 bases, 6 bases remained unmatched. Germline V gene data show CDR1 as MNHEY and CDR2 as SMNVEV (reference sequence). The CDR3 is 14 amino acids.

This clonotype was observed a handful of times. The rearrangement links TRBV5-1 to TRBJ1-1; 9 nucleotides line up with TRBD1. CDR3 length equals 13 residues. Germline V gene sequence: CDR1 SGHRS, CDR2 YFSETQ. V dropped 2 bases and J dropped 7; count of bases not matched to a gene: 3. The DNA of the CDR3 is TGCGCCAGCAGCTTTCGGACAGGGGATGAAGCTTTCTTT. Protein product: CASSFRTGDEAFF.

This clonotype was counted a few times. The chain has TRBV5-5 and TRBJ2-7, with a possible D match to TRBD2 (5 bases). CDR1 is SGHKS, CDR2 YYEKEE, per germline (reference sequence). Trimming removed 2 bases from V and 0 bases from J, with 9 bases in between. The length of the CDR3 is 14 residues. CDR3: CASSFGLSSYEQYF. CDR3 nucleotides: TGTGCCAGCAGCTTCGGACTTAGCTCCTACGAGCAGTACTTC.

V usage is TRBV10-3 and J usage is TRBJ2-1, with TRBD2 identical over 8 bases. The CDR3 spans 13 residues. Looked up from germline, CDR1 is ENHRY and CDR2 is SYGVKD. V lost 10 bases and J lost 8; bases outside the gene matches: 10. The DNA for the CDR3 is TGTGCCAGTAGCGGGGATCCCGAGGATGAGCAGTTCTTC. Protein: CASSGDPEDEQFF.

The chain carries TRBV20-1 and TRBJ2-6; D is unclear. V was cut by 6 bases and J by 1 base, with 13 bases left in between. This CDR3 is 15 amino acids long. The germline V gene has CDR1 DFQATT and CDR2 SNEGSKA (reference sequence). The CDR3 DNA follows: TGCAGTGCCCTGGTAGTAGGTTCTGGGGCCAACGTCCTGACTTTC. It codes for CSALVVGSGANVLTF.

The chain has TRBV7-6 and TRBJ2-7; D unclear. V gave up 5 bases and J gave up 6 bases, with 14 bases separating them. Germline V gene data show CDR1 as SGHVS and CDR2 as FNYEAQ. The CDR3 is 13 amino acids. CDR3 sequence (DNA): TGTGCCAGCAGCAAAAGTCAAGAGAGCGAGCAGTACTTC. Translation: CASSKSQESEQYF.

This chain joins TRBV7-2 and TRBJ2-7; TRBD2 matches 10 bases. V lost 0 bases and J lost 6; bases outside the gene matches: 5. This CDR3 contains 15 residues. Germline V gene data show CDR1 as SGHTA and CDR2 as FQGNSA. The CDR3 DNA reads TGTGCCAGCAGCTTAGCGGGGGGACTAGCGATCGAGCAGTACTTC. It encodes CASSLAGGLAIEQYF.